This T cell receptor (beta chain) came from a study of T cell responses to AZD1222 COVID-19 vaccine. The study's findings and limits: Only five to seven AZD1222 recipients were seropositive at baseline. Two AZD1222 doses significantly raised spike-specific TCR breadth and depth over controls.

There are 17 residues in the CDR3. Trimming shortened V by 0 bases and J by 6 bases, and 17 bases separated the two germline ends. Germline assignment: CDR1 SEHNR and CDR2 FQNEAQ (reference sequence). A few counts support this clone. Its antigen is not identified. The repertoire was sequenced with immunoSEQ multiplex PCR; TCRdb's copy has only in-frame clones and lacks some. Found here are roughly 120,000 clones, roughly 88% of them singletons; the top ten hold 3% to 4.5%. The TCR was taken from an adult in good health. The sequencing used peripheral blood, collected on day 0 of MenACWY control vaccination. V gene TRBV7-9 combines with J gene TRBJ2-2; D remains ambiguous. In DNA, the CDR3 is TGTGCCAGCAGCTTAGCGCTGGGGATAGTATCGGCCGGGGAGCTGTTTTTT. It specifies CASSLALGIVSAGELFF.